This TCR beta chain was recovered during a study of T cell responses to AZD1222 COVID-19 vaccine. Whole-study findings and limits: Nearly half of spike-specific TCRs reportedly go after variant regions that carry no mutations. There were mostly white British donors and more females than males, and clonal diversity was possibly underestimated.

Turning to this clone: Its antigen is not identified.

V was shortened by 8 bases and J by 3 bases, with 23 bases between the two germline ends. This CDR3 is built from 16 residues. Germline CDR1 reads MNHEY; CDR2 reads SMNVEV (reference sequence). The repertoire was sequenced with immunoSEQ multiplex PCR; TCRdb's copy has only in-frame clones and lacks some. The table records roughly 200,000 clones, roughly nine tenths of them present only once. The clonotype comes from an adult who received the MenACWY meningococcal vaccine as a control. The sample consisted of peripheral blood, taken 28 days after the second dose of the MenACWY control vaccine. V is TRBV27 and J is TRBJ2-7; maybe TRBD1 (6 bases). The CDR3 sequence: CASGRQQGIPRYEQYF. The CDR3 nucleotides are TGTGCCAGCGGCCGACAACAGGGAATTCCCCGCTACGAGCAGTACTTC.